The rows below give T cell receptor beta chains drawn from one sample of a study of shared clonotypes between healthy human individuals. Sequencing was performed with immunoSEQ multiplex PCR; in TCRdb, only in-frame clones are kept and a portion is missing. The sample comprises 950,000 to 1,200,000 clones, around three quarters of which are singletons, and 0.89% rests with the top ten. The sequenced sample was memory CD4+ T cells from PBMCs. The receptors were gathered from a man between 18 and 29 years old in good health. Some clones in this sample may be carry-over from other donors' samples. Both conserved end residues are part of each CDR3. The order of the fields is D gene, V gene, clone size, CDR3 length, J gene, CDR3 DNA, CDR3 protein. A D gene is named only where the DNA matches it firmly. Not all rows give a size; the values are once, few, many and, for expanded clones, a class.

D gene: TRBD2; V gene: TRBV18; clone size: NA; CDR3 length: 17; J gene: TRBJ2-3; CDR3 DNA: TGTGCCAGCTCACCCCTCGGCTCTAGCGGAAGCACAGATACGCAGTATTTT; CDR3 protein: CASSPLGSSGSTDTQYF
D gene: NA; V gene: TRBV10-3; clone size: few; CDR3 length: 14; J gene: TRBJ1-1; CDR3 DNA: TGTGCCATCAGAAGGGACACCTCCGGCACTGAAGCTTTCTTT; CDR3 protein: CAIRRDTSGTEAFF
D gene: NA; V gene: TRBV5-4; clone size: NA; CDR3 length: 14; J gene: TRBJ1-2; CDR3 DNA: TGTGCCAGCAGCTTGGTGGGGGATAACTATGGCTACACCTTC; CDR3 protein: CASSLVGDNYGYTF
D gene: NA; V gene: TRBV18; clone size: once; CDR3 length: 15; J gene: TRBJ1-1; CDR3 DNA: TGTGCCAGCTCTCTCAATACTGGGGAGAACACTGAAGCTTTCTTT; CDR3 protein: CASSLNTGENTEAFF
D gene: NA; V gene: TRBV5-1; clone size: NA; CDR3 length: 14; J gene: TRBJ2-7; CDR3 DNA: TGCGCCAGCAGCTTAGAAGAAAGCTCCTACGAGCAGTACTTC; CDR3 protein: CASSLEESSYEQYF
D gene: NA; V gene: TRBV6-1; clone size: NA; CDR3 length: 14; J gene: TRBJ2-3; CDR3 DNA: TGTGCCAGCTTCGGGGTTTTATGGACAGATACGCAGTATTTT; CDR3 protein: CASFGVLWTDTQYF
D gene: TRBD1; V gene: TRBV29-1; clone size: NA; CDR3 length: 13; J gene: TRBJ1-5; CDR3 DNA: TGCAGCGTTGGACAGGGGAACAATCAGCCCCAGCATTTT; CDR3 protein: CSVGQGNNQPQHF
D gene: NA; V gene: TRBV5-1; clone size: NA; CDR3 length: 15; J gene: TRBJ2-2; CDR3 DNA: TGCGCCAGCAGCTGGGGTAGCGGGAACACCGGGGAGCTGTTTTTT; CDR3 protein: CASSWGSGNTGELFF
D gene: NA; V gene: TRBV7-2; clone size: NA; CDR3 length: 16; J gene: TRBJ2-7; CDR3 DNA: TGTGCCAGCGCCCGCGGCCAAGCGGACTCCCCCTACGAGCAGTACTTC; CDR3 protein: CASARGQADSPYEQYF
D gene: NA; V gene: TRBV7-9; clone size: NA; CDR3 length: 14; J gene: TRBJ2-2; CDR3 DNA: TGTGCCAGCAGCTCTTTGAGGGACACCGGGGAGCTGTTTTTT; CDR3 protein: CASSSLRDTGELFF
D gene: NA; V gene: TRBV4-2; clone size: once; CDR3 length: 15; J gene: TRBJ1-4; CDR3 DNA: TGTGCCAGCAGCCAAGATATTTTGGTGAATGAAAAACTGTTTTTT; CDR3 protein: CASSQDILVNEKLFF
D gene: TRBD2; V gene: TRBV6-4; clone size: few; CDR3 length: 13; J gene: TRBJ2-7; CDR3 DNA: TGTGCCAGCAGTGCACTAGCGGGATCCGAGCAGTACTTC; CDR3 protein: CASSALAGSEQYF
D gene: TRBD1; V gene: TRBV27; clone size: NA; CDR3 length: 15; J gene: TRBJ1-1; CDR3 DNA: TGTGCCAGCAGTCCCGCCGCCGGGACAGGGAACGAAGCTTTCTTT; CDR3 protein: CASSPAAGTGNEAFF
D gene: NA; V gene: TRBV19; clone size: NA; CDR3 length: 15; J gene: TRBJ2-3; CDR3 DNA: TGTGCCAGTAGTCTCCGCGAGGAGAGCACAGATACGCAGTATTTT; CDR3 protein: CASSLREESTDTQYF
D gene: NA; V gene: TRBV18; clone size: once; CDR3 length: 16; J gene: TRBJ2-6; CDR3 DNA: TGTGCCAGCTCCCAGGGGGGGTTCTCTGGGGCCAACGTCCTGACTTTC; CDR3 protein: CASSQGGFSGANVLTF
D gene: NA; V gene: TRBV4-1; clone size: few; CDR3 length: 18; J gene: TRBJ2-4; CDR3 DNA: TGCGCCAGCAGCCAAGATCCTCTTCCGGGAGAGGGAAAAAACATTCAGTACTTC; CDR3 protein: CASSQDPLPGEGKNIQYF
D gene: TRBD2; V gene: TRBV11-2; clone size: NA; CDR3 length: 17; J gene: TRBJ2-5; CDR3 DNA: TGTGCCAGCAGCTTAGACCCGGGACTAGCGGGAGGGGACACCCAGTACTTC; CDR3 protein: CASSLDPGLAGGDTQYF
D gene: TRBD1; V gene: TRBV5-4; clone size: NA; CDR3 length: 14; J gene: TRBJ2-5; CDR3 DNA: TGTGCCAGCAGCTGGGACAGGGGCGTAGAGACCCAGTACTTC; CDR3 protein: CASSWDRGVETQYF
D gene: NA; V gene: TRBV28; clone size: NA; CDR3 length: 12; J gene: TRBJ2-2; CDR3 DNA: TGTGCCAGCAGGGAGGGGCCCGGGGAGCTGTTTTTT; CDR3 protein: CASREGPGELFF
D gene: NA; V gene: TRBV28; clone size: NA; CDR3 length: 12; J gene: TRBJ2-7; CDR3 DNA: TGTGCCAGCAGTTTATGGCAAGGCGAGCAGTACTTC; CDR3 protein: CASSLWQGEQYF
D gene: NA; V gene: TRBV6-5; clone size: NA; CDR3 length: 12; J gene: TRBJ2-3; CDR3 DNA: TGTGCCAGCAGTTATACCAGGGATACGCAGTATTTT; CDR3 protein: CASSYTRDTQYF
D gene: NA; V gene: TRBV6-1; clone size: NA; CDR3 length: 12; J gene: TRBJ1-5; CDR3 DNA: TGTGCCAGCAGGATCAACACGGAGCCCCAGCATTTT; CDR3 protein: CASRINTEPQHF
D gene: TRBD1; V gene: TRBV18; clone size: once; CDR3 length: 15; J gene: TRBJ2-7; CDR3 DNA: TGTGCCAGCTCACCACTGACAGGGGGCGGATACGAGCAGTACTTC; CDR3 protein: CASSPLTGGGYEQYF
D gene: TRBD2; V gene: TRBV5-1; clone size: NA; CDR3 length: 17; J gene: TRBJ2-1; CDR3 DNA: TGCGCCAGCAGCTACCCGGGACTAGCGGGAGGGTACAATGAGCAGTTCTTC; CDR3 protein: CASSYPGLAGGYNEQFF
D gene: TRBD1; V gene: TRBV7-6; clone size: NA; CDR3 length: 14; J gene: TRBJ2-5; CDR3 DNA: TGTGCCAGCAGCACCGAGACAGGGGGCAAGACCCAGTACTTC; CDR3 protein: CASSTETGGKTQYF
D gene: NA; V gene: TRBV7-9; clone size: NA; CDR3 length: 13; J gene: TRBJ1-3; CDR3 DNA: TGTGCCAGCGAACAGAGCTCTGGAAACACCATATATTTT; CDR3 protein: CASEQSSGNTIYF
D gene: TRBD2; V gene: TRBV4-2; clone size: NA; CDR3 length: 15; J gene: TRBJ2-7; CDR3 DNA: TGTGCCAGCAGCCAAGGGGGGACTAGCGCCTACGAGCAGTACTTC; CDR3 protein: CASSQGGTSAYEQYF
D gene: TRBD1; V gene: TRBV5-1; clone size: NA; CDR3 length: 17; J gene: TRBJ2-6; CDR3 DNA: TGCGCCAGCAGCTTGGTTGACAGGGGATCTGGGGCCAACGTCCTGACTTTC; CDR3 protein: CASSLVDRGSGANVLTF
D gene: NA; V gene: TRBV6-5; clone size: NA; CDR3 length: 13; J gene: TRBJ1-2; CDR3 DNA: TGTGCCAGCAGAACCGGACTGAGCTATGGCTACACCTTC; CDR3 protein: CASRTGLSYGYTF
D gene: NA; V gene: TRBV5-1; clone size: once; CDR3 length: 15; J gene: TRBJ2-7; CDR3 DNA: TGCGCCAGCAGCTTGGGAGGGGGATTGATCTACGAGCAGTACTTC; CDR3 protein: CASSLGGGLIYEQYF
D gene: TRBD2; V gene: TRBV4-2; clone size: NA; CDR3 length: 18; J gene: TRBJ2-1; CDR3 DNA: TGTGCCAGCAGCCAGGGGACTAGCGGGCAGTGGGCTAACAATGAGCAGTTCTTC; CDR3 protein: CASSQGTSGQWANNEQFF
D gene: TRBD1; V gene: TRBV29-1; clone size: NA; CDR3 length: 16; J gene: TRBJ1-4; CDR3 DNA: TGCAGCGTTGACACCGGGACAGGGGGCTTTTTCGAAAAACTGTTTTTT; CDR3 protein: CSVDTGTGGFFEKLFF
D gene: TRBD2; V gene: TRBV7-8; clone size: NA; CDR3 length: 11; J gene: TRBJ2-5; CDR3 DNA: TGTGCCAGCAGCTCGGGACTAGCCCAGTACTTC; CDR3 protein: CASSSGLAQYF
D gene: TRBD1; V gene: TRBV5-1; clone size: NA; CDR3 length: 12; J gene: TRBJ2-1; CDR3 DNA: TGCGCCAGCAGCTTGGCCCGGGACAGAGAGTTCTTC; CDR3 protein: CASSLARDREFF